What follows are 5 T cell receptor beta chains derived from one specimen sequenced in a study of blood T cell repertoires in COVID-19. Profiling relied on immunoSEQ multiplex PCR, and the TCRdb table lists in-frame clones only, not all of them. This table holds some 230,000 clones, around 84% found once. The sequenced sample consisted of peripheral blood. The receptors were sampled from a man aged 35-49 years with acute or convalescent COVID-19.

This clone was seen a few times. This rearrangement joins TRBV7-8 to TRBJ1-6; TRBD1 aligns across 10 bases. The CDR3 runs 19 residues. Germline values: CDR1 SGHVS, CDR2 FQNEAQ. The V and J ends lost 3 bases and 6 bases, in that order; junction bases with no gene match: 14. The CDR3 loop is CASSLYRPGQGSGNSPLHF. Here the CDR3 DNA reads TGTGCCAGCAGCTTGTACCGCCCGGGACAGGGGTCGGGTAATTCACCCCTCCACTTT.

The chain couples TRBV6-5 to TRBJ2-5; 8 bases fit TRBD2. CDR3 size: 14 residues. Trimming took 10 bases from V and 7 from J; bases not matched to a gene: 14. Germline lookup yields CDR1 MNHEY and CDR2 SVGAGI. CDR3 protein: CAIQQIGGARTQYF. CDR3 DNA sequence: TGTGCCATCCAACAGATCGGGGGGGCGAGGACCCAGTACTTC.

The CDR3, as DNA: TGTGCCAGCAGCCAAAAGATCACCAGGGGGGCCGCGGTGGCCAAAAACATTCAGTACTTC. It is translated as CASSQKITRGAAVAKNIQYF. The chain carries TRBV3-1 (or the pseudogene TRBV3-2) and TRBJ2-4; possibly TRBD1 for D (7 bases). The V and J ends lost 2 bases and 1 base respectively, with 24 bases between them. The CDR3 extends over 20 amino acids. Per germline, CDR1 LGHDT and CDR2 YNNKEL (reference sequence).

This chain uses TRBV30 with TRBJ1-2; 7 nucleotides align to TRBD1. The CDR3 totals 14 residues. The ends lost 0 bases at V and 4 bases at J; junction bases unmatched: 5. The germline gives CDR1 GTSNPN, CDR2 SVGIG (reference sequence). For the CDR3, the DNA is TGTGCCTGGAGTGTTTGGACAGGTCCCTATGGCTACACCTTC. It is translated as CAWSVWTGPYGYTF.

The J gene is TRBJ2-7, the V gene TRBV29-1; a weak D match, TRBD1 (5 bases). Looked up from germline, CDR1 is SQVTM and CDR2 is ANQGSEA. V was shortened by 8 bases and J by 0 bases, with 11 bases between the two germline ends. The CDR3 contains 12 residues. CDR3 bases: TGCAGCTACCGACAGAGCTCCTACGAGCAGTACTTC. Protein: CSYRQSSYEQYF.